This record concerns one T cell receptor (beta chain) sequence. Its antigen is as yet unknown. Researchers ran the PCR with 60 Vbeta and 13 Jbeta primers. Per the authors' pipeline: Unique TCR beta chains totaled some 80 million in a later count, with around 10 million of them shared. Profiling relied on immunoSEQ multiplex PCR, and the TCRdb table lists in-frame clones only, not all of them. V, J and clone size reflect that table, while D and trimming were determined from the DNA. The sample consists of approximately 200,000 clones, more than 65% of them appearing once. This specimen belongs to a study of cytomegalovirus exposure and HLA in healthy donors. Whole-study context: Among about 179 million T cells, an earlier analysis found about 100 million unique TCR beta sequences. The study's findings and limits: The investigators catalogued 150 to 200 TCR beta chains as cytomegalovirus-associated. Published work reported that the classifier diagnosed cytomegalovirus status with high specificity and sensitivity.

V lost 4 bases and J lost 0; bases outside the gene matches: 4. CDR3 size: 16 residues. CDR1 is MRHNA and CDR2 is SNTAGT in the germline V gene. The sequenced sample was PBMCs. This chain joins TRBV6-4 and TRBJ2-1; 9 bases are shared with TRBD1. This sequence was found in a young woman in good health and CMV-seropositive. Here the CDR3 DNA reads TGTGCCAGCAGTGGATCGACAGGGGGCTCCTACAATGAGCAGTTCTTC. Amino acid sequence: CASSGSTGGSYNEQFF.